This paragraph covers one T cell receptor (beta chain) sequence. Its antigen is unknown. Other DNA sequences in this specimen translate into the identical CDR3. The data are from a study of T cells after posttransplantation cyclophosphamide. Study-level results: Later blood repertoires were often dominated by clones from the donor CD8+ memory compartment.

Germline V gene lookup returns CDR1 SGHRS and CDR2 YFSETQ. V lost 3 bases and J lost 4; bases outside the gene matches: 8. This CDR3 region has 17 residues. A marrow graft followed busulfan-fludarabine conditioning, with cyclophosphamide on days +3 and +4. TCRdb's copy holds only in-frame clones and misses some; the assay was immunoSEQ multiplex PCR. Observed in the sample are around 1,200 clones, none of them singletons. The chain employs TRBV5-1 and TRBJ2-6; TRBD2 agrees at 9 bases. The sequence was obtained from a young adult male patient who received an allogeneic stem cell transplant from a related donor, was CMV-positive, and had no GVHD. Some T cells here may be from the graft donor. The sequencing here drew on PBMCs, taken 84 days after allogeneic stem cell transplant with posttransplant cyclophosphamide. The CDR3 is CASSWSSGSPGANVLTF. The CDR3 DNA reads as TGCGCCAGCAGCTGGAGTAGCGGGAGCCCGGGGGCCAACGTCCTGACTTTC.